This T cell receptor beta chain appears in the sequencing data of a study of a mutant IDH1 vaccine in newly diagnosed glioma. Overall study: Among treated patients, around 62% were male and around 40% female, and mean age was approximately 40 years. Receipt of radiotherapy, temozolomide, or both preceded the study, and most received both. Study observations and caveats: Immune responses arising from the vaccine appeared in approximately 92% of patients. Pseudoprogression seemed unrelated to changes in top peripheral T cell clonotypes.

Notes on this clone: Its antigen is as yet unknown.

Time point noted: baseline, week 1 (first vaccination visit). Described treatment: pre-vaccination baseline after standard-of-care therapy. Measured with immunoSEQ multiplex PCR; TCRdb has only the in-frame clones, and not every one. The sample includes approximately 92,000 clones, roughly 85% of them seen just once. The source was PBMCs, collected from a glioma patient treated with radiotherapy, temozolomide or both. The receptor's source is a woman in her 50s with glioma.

Here the CDR3 reads CASTPGTMNTEAFF. In nucleotides, the CDR3 is TGTGCCAGCACCCCTGGGACGATGAACACTGAAGCTTTCTTT. The V and J genes are TRBV6-6 and TRBJ1-1, with D maybe TRBD1 (5 bases). Germline-derived CDR1 and CDR2 are MNHNY and SVGAGI (reference sequence). Trimming took 7 bases from V and 0 from J, leaving 12 bases between them. This CDR3 comprises 14 residues.